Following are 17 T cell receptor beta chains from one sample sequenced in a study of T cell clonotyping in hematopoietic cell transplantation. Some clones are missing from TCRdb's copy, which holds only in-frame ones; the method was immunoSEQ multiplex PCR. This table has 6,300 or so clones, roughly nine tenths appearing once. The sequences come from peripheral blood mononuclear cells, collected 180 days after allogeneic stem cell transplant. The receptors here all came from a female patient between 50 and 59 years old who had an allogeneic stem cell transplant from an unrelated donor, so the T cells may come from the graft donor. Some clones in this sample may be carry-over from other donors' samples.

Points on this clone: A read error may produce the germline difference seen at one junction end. This CDR3 is CASSLAGGVYNEQFF. CDR3 DNA: TGTGCCAGCAGCCTAGCGGGGGGGGTATACAATGAGCAGTTCTTC. The rearrangement joins TRBV7-8 to TRBJ2-1; TRBD2 matches 12 bases. The CDR3 is 15 residues long. Germline V gene lookup returns CDR1 SGHVS and CDR2 FQNEAQ.

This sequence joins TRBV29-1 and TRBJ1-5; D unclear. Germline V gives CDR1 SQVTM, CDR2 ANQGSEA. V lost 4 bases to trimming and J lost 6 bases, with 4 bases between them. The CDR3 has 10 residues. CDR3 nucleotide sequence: TGCAGCGTTGGACCTCAGCCCCAGCATTTT. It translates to CSVGPQPQHF.

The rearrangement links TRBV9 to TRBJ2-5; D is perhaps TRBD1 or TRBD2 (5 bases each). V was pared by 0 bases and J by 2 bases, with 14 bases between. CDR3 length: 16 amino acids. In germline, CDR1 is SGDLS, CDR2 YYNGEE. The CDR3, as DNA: TGTGCCAGCAGCGTAGCTTTAGGGGACCTACAAGAGACCCAGTACTTC. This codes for CASSVALGDLQETQYF.

This CDR3 reads CASSEAGPSEAFF. The DNA of the CDR3 is TGTGCCAGCAGTGAAGCGGGGCCTTCTGAAGCTTTCTTT. The V and J genes are TRBV6-1 and TRBJ1-1; TRBD1 is a possible D gene (5 bases). V gave up 0 bases and J gave up 6 bases, with 8 bases separating them. Germline V CDR1 and CDR2: MNHNS, SASEGT. This CDR3 has 13 amino acids.

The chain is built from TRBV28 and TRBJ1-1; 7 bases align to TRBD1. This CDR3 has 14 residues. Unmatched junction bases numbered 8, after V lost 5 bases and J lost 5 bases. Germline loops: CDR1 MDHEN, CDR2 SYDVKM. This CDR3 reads CASSPPTGKTEAFF. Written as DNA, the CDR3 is TGTGCCAGCAGTCCTCCGACAGGGAAGACTGAAGCTTTCTTT. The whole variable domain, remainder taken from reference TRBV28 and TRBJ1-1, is DVKVTQSSRYLVKRTGEKVFLECVQDMDHENMFWYRQDPGLGLRLIYFSYDVKMKEKGDIPEGYSVSREKKERFSLILESASTNQTSMYLCASSPPTGKTEAFFGQGTRLTVV.

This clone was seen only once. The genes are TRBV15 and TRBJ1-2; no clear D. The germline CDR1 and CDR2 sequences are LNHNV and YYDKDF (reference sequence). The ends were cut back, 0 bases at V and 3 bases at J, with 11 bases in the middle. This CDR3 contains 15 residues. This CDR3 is CATSREDPNYYGYTF. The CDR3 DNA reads TGTGCCACCAGCAGAGAGGACCCGAATTACTATGGCTACACCTTC.

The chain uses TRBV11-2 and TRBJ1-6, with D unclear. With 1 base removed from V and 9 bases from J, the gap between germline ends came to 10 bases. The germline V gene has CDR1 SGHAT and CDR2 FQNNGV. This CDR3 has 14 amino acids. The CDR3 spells CASSLAAKGSPLHF. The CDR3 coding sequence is TGTGCCAGCAGCTTAGCGGCAAAAGGTTCACCCCTCCACTTT.

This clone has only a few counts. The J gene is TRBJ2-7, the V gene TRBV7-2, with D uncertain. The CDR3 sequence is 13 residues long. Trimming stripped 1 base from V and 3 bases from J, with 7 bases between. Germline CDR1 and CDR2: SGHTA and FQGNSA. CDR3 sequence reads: CASSLGRLYEQYF. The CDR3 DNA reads TGTGCCAGCAGCTTAGGACGACTCTACGAGCAGTACTTC. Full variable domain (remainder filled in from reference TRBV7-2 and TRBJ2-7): GAGVSQSPSNKVTEKGKDVELRCDPISGHTALYWYRQSLGQGLEFLIYFQGNSAPDKSGLPSDRFSAERTGGSVSTLTIQRTQQEDSAVYLCASSLGRLYEQYFGPGTRLTVT.

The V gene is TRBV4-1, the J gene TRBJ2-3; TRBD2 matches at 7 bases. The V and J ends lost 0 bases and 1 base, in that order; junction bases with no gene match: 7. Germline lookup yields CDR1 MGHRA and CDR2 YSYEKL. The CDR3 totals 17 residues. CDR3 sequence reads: CASSQDGLGLRTDTQYF. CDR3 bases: TGCGCCAGCAGCCAAGACGGGTTGGGACTACGCACAGATACGCAGTATTTT.

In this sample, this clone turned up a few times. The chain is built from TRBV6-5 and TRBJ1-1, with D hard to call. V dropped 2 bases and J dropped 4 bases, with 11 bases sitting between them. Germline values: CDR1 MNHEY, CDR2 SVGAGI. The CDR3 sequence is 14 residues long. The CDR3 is CASSYGGEGTEAFF. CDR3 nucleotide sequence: TGTGCCAGCAGTTACGGCGGGGAGGGCACTGAAGCTTTCTTT.

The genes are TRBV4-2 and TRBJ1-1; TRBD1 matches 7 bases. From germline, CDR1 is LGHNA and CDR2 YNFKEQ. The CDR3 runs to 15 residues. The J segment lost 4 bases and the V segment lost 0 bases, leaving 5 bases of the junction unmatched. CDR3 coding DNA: TGTGCCAGCAGCCAAGAGGTACAGGGGAGCACTGAAGCTTTCTTT. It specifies CASSQEVQGSTEAFF.

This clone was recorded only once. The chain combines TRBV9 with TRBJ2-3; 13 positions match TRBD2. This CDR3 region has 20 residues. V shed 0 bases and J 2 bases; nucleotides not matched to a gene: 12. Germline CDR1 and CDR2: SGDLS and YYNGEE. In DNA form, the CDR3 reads TGTGCCAGCAGCGTAGGCATGAGGACTAGCGGGGGCTCCCACACAGATACGCAGTATTTT. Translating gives CASSVGMRTSGGSHTDTQYF.

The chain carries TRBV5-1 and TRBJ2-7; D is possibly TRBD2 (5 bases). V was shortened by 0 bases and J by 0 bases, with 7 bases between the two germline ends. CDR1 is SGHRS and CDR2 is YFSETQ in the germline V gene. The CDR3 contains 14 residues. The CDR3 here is CASSLAGNSYEQYF. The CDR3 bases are TGCGCCAGCAGCTTGGCGGGGAACTCCTACGAGCAGTACTTC.

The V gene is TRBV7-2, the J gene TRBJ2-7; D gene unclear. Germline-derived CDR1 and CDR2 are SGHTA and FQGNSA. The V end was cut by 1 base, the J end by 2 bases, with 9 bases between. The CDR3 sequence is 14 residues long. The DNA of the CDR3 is TGTGCCAGCAGCTTAGTGCTCTCCACCTACGAGCAGTACTTC. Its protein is CASSLVLSTYEQYF.

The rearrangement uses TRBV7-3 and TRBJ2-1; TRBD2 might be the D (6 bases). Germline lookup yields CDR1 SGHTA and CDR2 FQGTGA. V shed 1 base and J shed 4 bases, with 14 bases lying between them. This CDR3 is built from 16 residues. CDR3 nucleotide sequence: TGTGCCAGCAGCTTAAGCCGGGAGAGACCTTACAATGAGCAGTTCTTC. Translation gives CASSLSRERPYNEQFF.

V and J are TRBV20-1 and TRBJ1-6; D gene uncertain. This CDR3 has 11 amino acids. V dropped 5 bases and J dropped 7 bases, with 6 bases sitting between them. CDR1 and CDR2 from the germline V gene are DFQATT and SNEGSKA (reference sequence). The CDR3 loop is CSAGLNSPLHF. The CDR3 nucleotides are TGCAGTGCTGGACTAAATTCACCCCTCCACTTT.

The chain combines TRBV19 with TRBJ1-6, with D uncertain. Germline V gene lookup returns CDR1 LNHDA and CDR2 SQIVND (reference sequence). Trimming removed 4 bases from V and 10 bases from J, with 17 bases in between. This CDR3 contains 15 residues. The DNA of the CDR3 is TGTGCCAGTAGTACCTACGATAGAGAGTTATCACCCCTCCACTTT. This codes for CASSTYDRELSPLHF. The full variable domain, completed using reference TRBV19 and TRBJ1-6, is DGGITQSPKYLFRKEGQNVTLSCEQNLNHDAMYWYRQDPGQGLRLIYYSQIVNDFQKGDIAEGYSVSREKKESFPLTVTSAQKNPTAFYLCASSTYDRELSPLHFGNGTRLTVT.